Below, 5 T cell receptor beta chains from the same sample are listed, as sequenced in a study of blood T cell repertoires in COVID-19. TCRdb's table, derived via immunoSEQ multiplex PCR, lists solely in-frame clones and lacks some. The sample consists of 250,000 to 300,000 clones, roughly 83% of them appearing once. Sequencing was done on a sample of peripheral blood. The receptors stem from a man aged 60-69 years who had recovered from COVID-19.

J is TRBJ2-2 and V is TRBV13; 12 positions agree with TRBD2. The germline V gene encodes CDR1 PRHDT and CDR2 FYEKMQ (reference sequence). This CDR3 is built from 16 residues. V dropped 5 bases and J dropped 6; count of bases not matched to a gene: 7. CDR3 in amino acids: CASSPRLAGVPGELFF. Here the CDR3 DNA reads TGTGCCAGCAGCCCCAGACTAGCGGGAGTCCCCGGGGAGCTGTTTTTT.

This clone was seen once. The genes are TRBV6-2 or TRBV6-3 and TRBJ1-2; D unclear. The CDR3 is 14 amino acids. CDR1 and CDR2 (germline): MNHEY, SVGEGT. V dropped 0 bases and J dropped 8 bases, with 13 bases sitting between them. For the CDR3, the DNA is TGTGCCAGCAGTTACTCGAGGTTGGGTGGCGGCTACACCTTC. Translated, it gives CASSYSRLGGGYTF.

CDR3 nucleotide sequence: TGTGCCAGCAACCCATCCGGGACTAGTTCCTACGAGCAGTACTTC. It encodes CASNPSGTSSYEQYF. The V gene is TRBV9, the J gene TRBJ2-7; 8 bases agree with TRBD2. Per germline, CDR1 SGDLS and CDR2 YYNGEE. The length of the CDR3 is 15 residues. V lost 6 bases and J lost 1; bases outside the gene matches: 9.

The chain links TRBV6-1 to TRBJ2-7, with TRBD1 identical over 11 bases. This CDR3 has 16 amino acids. Germline V gene lookup returns CDR1 MNHNS and CDR2 SASEGT. Unmatched junction bases numbered 8, after V lost 2 bases and J lost 5 bases. In DNA form, the CDR3 reads TGTGCCAGCAGTGAACAGCCGGGACAGGGGGGCCACGAGCAGTACTTC. This codes for CASSEQPGQGGHEQYF.

The chain recombines TRBV27 with TRBJ1-5; possibly TRBD1 for D (5 bases). CDR1 is MNHEY, CDR2 SMNVEV, per germline (reference sequence). V was pared by 2 bases and J by 7 bases, with 15 bases between. The CDR3 contains 15 residues. CDR3 nucleotide sequence: TGTGCCAGCAGTTTAGGGTCAGGGTTCGGGCAGCCCCAGCATTTT. Its protein is CASSLGSGFGQPQHF.